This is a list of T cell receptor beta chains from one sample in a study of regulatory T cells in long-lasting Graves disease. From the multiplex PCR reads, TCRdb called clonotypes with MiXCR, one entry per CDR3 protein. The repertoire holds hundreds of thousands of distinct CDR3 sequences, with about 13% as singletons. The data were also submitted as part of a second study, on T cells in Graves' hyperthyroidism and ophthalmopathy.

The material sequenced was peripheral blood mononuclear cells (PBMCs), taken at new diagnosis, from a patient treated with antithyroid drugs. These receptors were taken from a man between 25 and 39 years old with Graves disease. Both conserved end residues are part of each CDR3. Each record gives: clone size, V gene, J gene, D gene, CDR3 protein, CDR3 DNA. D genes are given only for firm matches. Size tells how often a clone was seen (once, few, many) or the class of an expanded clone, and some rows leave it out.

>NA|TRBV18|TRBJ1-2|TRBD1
CASSVGQASYGYTF
TGTGCCAGCTCAGTTGGACAGGCAAGCTATGGCTACACCTTC
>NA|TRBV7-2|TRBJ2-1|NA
CASSLEELVGILSEQFF
TGTGCCAGCAGCCTAGAGGAGCTAGTGGGTATTCTCAGTGAGCAGTTCTTC
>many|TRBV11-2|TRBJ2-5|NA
CASSQVVGLGETQYF
TGTGCCAGCAGCCAAGTCGTAGGGCTAGGAGAGACCCAGTACTTC
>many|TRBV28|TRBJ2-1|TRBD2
CASSPGTSWAEQFF
TGTGCCAGCAGTCCCGGGACTAGTTGGGCTGAGCAGTTCTTC
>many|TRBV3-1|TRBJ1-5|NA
CASSQRQVQPQHF
TGTGCCAGCAGCCAAAGACAGGTTCAGCCCCAGCATTTT
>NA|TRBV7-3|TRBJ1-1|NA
CASSLIRVSEAFF
TGTGCCAGCAGCTTAATCAGGGTTTCTGAAGCTTTCTTT
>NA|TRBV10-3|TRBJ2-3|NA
CATKGLGSTDTQYF
TGTGCCACCAAGGGTTTAGGTAGCACAGATACGCAGTATTTT
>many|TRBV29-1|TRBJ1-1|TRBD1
CSVDDRGGGNTEAFF
TGCAGCGTCGACGACAGGGGAGGTGGAAACACTGAAGCTTTCTTT
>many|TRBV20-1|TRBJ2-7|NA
CSATLLETYEQYF
TGCAGTGCTACATTACTAGAGACCTACGAGCAGTACTTC
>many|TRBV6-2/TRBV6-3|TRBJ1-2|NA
CASTGDHGTTGYTF
TGTGCCAGCACAGGGGACCACGGAACAACTGGCTACACCTTC
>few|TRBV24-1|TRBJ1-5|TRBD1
CATSGTGTSNQPQHF
TGTGCCACCAGTGGGACAGGCACCAGCAATCAGCCCCAGCATTTT
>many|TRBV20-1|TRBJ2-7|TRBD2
CSAGGTGGLYEQYF
TGCAGTGCTGGGGGGACGGGAGGGCTTTACGAGCAGTACTTC
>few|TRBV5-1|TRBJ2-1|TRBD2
CASSLAAGVPLNEQFF
TGCGCCAGCAGCTTGGCAGCGGGAGTCCCACTAAATGAGCAGTTCTTC
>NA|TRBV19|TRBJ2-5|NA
CASSIGGGVETQYF
TGTGCCAGTAGTATAGGAGGCGGGGTAGAGACCCAGTACTTC
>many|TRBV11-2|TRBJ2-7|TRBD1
CASSLDRGRQYF
TGTGCCAGCAGCCTGGACAGGGGTCGGCAGTACTTC
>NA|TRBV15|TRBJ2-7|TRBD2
CATSMASGRGEQYF
TGTGCCACCAGCATGGCTAGCGGGAGGGGCGAGCAGTACTTC
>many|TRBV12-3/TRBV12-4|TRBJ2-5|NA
CASSFWTVETQYF
TGTGCCAGCAGTTTTTGGACAGTCGAGACCCAGTACTTC
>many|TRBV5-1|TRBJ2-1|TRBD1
CASTPGTGTNEQFF
TGCGCCAGCACCCCCGGGACAGGAACCAATGAGCAGTTCTTC
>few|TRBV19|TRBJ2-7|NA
CASASYEQYF
TGTGCCAGCGCCTCATACGAGCAGTACTTC
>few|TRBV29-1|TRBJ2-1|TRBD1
CSVESTGGRHNEQFF
TGCAGCGTTGAATCTACAGGGGGCAGGCACAATGAGCAGTTCTTC
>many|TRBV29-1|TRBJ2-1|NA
CSVEKAGEHEQFF
TGCAGCGTTGAGAAGGCAGGGGAACATGAGCAGTTCTTC
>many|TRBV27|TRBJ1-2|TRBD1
CASSLLGGRGQVGYTF
TGTGCCAGCAGTTTATTAGGCGGCAGGGGGCAGGTTGGCTACACCTTC
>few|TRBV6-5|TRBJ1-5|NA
CASSYPDQPQHF
TGTGCCAGCAGTTACCCGGATCAGCCCCAGCATTTT
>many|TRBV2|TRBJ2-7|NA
CASSGTLYEQYF
TGTGCCAGCTCCGGGACTTTATACGAGCAGTACTTC
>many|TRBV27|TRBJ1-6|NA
CASSPRTFSSYNSPLHF
TGTGCCAGCAGTCCAAGGACTTTCAGCTCCTATAATTCACCCCTCCACTTT